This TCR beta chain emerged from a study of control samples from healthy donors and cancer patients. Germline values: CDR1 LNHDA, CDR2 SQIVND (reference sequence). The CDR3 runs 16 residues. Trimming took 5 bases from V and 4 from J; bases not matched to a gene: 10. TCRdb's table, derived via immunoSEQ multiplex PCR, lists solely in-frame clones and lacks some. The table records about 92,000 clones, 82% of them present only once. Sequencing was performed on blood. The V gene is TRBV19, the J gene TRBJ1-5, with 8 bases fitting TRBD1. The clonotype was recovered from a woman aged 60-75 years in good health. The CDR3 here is CASSSLGQGGNQPQHF. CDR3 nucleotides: TGTGCCAGTAGTTCGCTCGGACAGGGAGGTAATCAGCCCCAGCATTTT.